Listed below are T cell receptor beta chains from one sample, sequenced in a study of T cells after yellow fever vaccination. TCRdb redid the calling of the 5' RACE reads with MiXCR, one entry per CDR3 protein. The sample yields roughly 140,000 distinct CDR3 sequences, roughly 8% seen once. Sequences were derived from CD4+ T cells sorted from PBMCs, sampled 5 days after the yellow fever booster vaccination. The receptors were gathered from a man in his thirties or forties who received the YFV17D yellow fever vaccine. Each CDR3 is given with its conserved first and last residue. A D gene is named only where the DNA matches it firmly. For some rows the clone size is stated as once, few or many, or as a class when expanded; others skip it.

>TRBV20-1|TRBJ2-1|many|.
TGCAGTGCTAGAGGGCGGATAGACAGTACCGAGCAGTTCTTC
CSARGRIDSTEQFF
>TRBV9|TRBJ2-1|.|TRBD2
TGTGCCAGCAGCGCCGAACTAGCGGGATCTGATGAGCAGTTCTTC
CASSAELAGSDEQFF
>TRBV5-1|TRBJ2-3|many|.
TGCGCCAGCAGCATGGACGGTTCAGATACGCAGTATTTT
CASSMDGSDTQYF
>TRBV7-2|TRBJ1-6|few|.
TGTGCCAGCAGCCCCCGACGGAGCTCCTATAATTCACCCCTCCACTTT
CASSPRRSSYNSPLHF
>TRBV5-1|TRBJ2-5|.|TRBD1
TGCGCCAGCAGCTTGGCCCCGGGACAGCAAGTGACCCAGTACTTC
CASSLAPGQQVTQYF
>TRBV20-1|TRBJ2-5|many|.
TGCAGTGCTAGGGGACCGAACGGAAAACAAGAGACCCAGTACTTC
CSARGPNGKQETQYF
>TRBV12-3/TRBV12-4|TRBJ2-4|many|.
TGTGCCAGCAGTTTAGCCCCCCAAGGGATTCAGTACTTC
CASSLAPQGIQYF
>TRBV5-4|TRBJ1-2|.|.
TGTGCCAGCACAATCGACGAGGGGAGTTATGGCTACACCTTC
CASTIDEGSYGYTF
>TRBV20-1|TRBJ2-3|few|TRBD1
TGCAGTGCTAGCCGGGACAGGGAAAGGGTATTT
CSASRDRERVF
>TRBV13|TRBJ2-1|.|TRBD2
TGTGCCAGCAGCTTAGGGTGGGTAGCGGGAGCGCAGTTCTTC
CASSLGWVAGAQFF
>TRBV3-1|TRBJ2-2|many|.
TGTGCCAGCAGCCAGGAGGGAGTCGTGGGGGAGCTGTTTTTT
CASSQEGVVGELFF
>TRBV4-2|TRBJ2-5|many|TRBD1
TGTGCCAGCAGCCAAGTGACAGGGCAAGAGACCCAGTACTTC
CASSQVTGQETQYF
>TRBV20-1|TRBJ2-5|.|.
TGCAGTGCTACAGCCCCCAGGGTGGGAGAGACCCAGTACTTC
CSATAPRVGETQYF
>TRBV20-1|TRBJ2-3|many|TRBD2
TGCAGTGCGATGGGCGGGCGGGAGAAAGGAGATACGCAGTATTTT
CSAMGGREKGDTQYF
>TRBV18|TRBJ2-2|.|.
TGTGCCAGCTCACCACAGCCCACGAACACCGGGGAGCTGTTTTTT
CASSPQPTNTGELFF
>TRBV11-2|TRBJ2-1|many|TRBD2
TGTGCCAGCAGCTACAGGACTAGCGGGACCCAGTCTCAATTCTTC
CASSYRTSGTQSQFF
>TRBV20-1|TRBJ2-3|many|TRBD2
TGCAGTGCTAGAGTCACTAGCGGGAGTCCAGATACGCAGTATTTT
CSARVTSGSPDTQYF
>TRBV10-3|TRBJ1-6|many|.
TGTGCCATTGGGACCACAAATGATTCACCCCTCCACTTT
CAIGTTNDSPLHF
>TRBV18|TRBJ2-7|many|.
TGTGCCAGCTCACCACGGGCCTTATCAGAGGAGCAGTACTTC
CASSPRALSEEQYF
>TRBV10-1|TRBJ2-3|many|.
TGCGCCAGCAGCCCCACCCGCAACAGAGCAGATACGCAGTATTTT
CASSPTRNRADTQYF
>TRBV6-5|TRBJ2-7|many|TRBD2
TGTGCCAGCAGTTACTCCGTTTCGGCTAGCGGGAGGGCCGGGGAGCAGTACTTC
CASSYSVSASGRAGEQYF
>TRBV6-1|TRBJ1-2|many|.
TGTGCCAGCAGCCACGGCAGGGGAGGAGGCTACACCTTC
CASSHGRGGGYTF
>TRBV20-1|TRBJ2-5|many|.
TGCAGTGCTAGGGGTGGGGGTTACCAAGAGACCCAGTACTTC
CSARGGGYQETQYF
>TRBV15|TRBJ1-2|many|.
TGTGCCACCAGCAGAGCCGAGGTTAGTGGCTACACCTTC
CATSRAEVSGYTF
>TRBV29-1|TRBJ2-3|many|.
TGCAGCGTTCCGACAGGAGATACGCAGTATTTT
CSVPTGDTQYF
>TRBV12-3/TRBV12-4|TRBJ2-3|many|TRBD2
TGTGCCAGCAGTTCCTTCGTCATACCGGGACTAGCGGGAGGTCAGGTTACGCAGTATTTT
CASSSFVIPGLAGGQVTQYF
>TRBV23-1|TRBJ2-7|.|.
TGCGCCAGCAGTGGGACCAAGAGCTCCTACGAGCAGTACTTC
CASSGTKSSYEQYF
>TRBV7-6|TRBJ2-7|many|.
TGTGCCAGCAGCTTAACCGGGATCGGAAAGTACGAGCAGTACTTC
CASSLTGIGKYEQYF
>TRBV10-3|TRBJ2-3|few|.
TGTGCCACCGTGGGGTCAGATACGCAGTATTTT
CATVGSDTQYF
>TRBV19|TRBJ2-2|many|.
TGTGCCTCTGGGGCTTGGCCTACGAACACCGGGGAGCTGTTTTTT
CASGAWPTNTGELFF
>TRBV7-2|TRBJ1-2|many|.
TGTGCCAGCAGGGATGCAGGGACTTTTGGCTACACCTTC
CASRDAGTFGYTF
>TRBV11-2|TRBJ2-2|.|.
TGTGCCTGGTCCCTCTTTGACAGGTCCGGGGAGCTGTTTTTT
CAWSLFDRSGELFF
>TRBV18|TRBJ2-1|many|.
TGTGCCAGCTCAACCGTTGGGGACAATGAGCAGTTCTTC
CASSTVGDNEQFF
>TRBV6-6|TRBJ2-2|many|.
TGTGCCAGCAGGACAGGGAACACCGGGGAGCTGTTTTTT
CASRTGNTGELFF
>TRBV7-2|TRBJ2-7|many|TRBD2
TGTGCCAGCAGCCAATCCGTTCTAGCGGGGTCCTACGAGCAGTACTTC
CASSQSVLAGSYEQYF
>TRBV5-1|TRBJ2-5|.|.
TGCGCCAGCAGCTTGGAGGGCCAGACCCGGGCCCAGTACTTC
CASSLEGQTRAQYF
>TRBV7-9|TRBJ2-1|many|TRBD2
TGTGCCAGCAGCCACAGACTAGCCGAGGAGCAGTTCTTC
CASSHRLAEEQFF
>TRBV18|TRBJ2-1|.|TRBD2
TGTGCCAGCTCACCGACACTTCTAGCGGGAGGGCCGGTTCGGCAGTTCTTC
CASSPTLLAGGPVRQFF
>TRBV20-1|TRBJ2-3|many|TRBD2
TGCAGTGCTACAAGACTAGCGGGAAAAGGGGCAGATACGCAGTATTTT
CSATRLAGKGADTQYF
>TRBV20-1|TRBJ2-7|many|.
TGCAGTGTGCAACAGGCCCTCTACGAGCAGTACTTC
CSVQQALYEQYF
>TRBV19|TRBJ2-7|.|TRBD1
TGTGCCAGTAGTATCGGAGGTGTGAGACAGGGAAGTGTGGGCTCCTACGAGCAGTACTTC
CASSIGGVRQGSVGSYEQYF
>TRBV29-1|TRBJ2-1|many|.
TGCAGCGTTGAGAGCCCGGGACCCTCCTACAATGAGCAGTTCTTC
CSVESPGPSYNEQFF
>TRBV7-2|TRBJ2-2|many|.
TGTGCCAGCAGCTCGACTGTTTTAGGCGGGGAGCTGTTTTTT
CASSSTVLGGELFF
>TRBV18|TRBJ1-1|.|.
TGTGCCAGCTGTACGACAGTGAACACTGAAGCTTTCTTT
CASCTTVNTEAFF
>TRBV7-2|TRBJ2-1|few|TRBD2
TGTGCCAGCAGCCTAACTAGCGGGACTCTCAATGAGCAGTTCTTC
CASSLTSGTLNEQFF
>TRBV20-1|TRBJ2-3|many|.
TGCAGTGCTAGTGCAGATACGCAGTATTTT
CSASADTQYF
>TRBV7-2|TRBJ2-1|many|TRBD2
TGTGCCAGCAGTTCAAGAGGACTAGCGACCTACAATGAGCAGTTCTTC
CASSSRGLATYNEQFF
>TRBV20-1|TRBJ2-1|many|TRBD1
TGCAGTGCTAGAGATCCCAACAGGGGCCCCTACAATGAGCAGTTCTTC
CSARDPNRGPYNEQFF
>TRBV28|TRBJ2-1|few|TRBD2
TGTGCCAGCAGTTTACCGGGACTACTTTCCTACAATGAGCAGTTCTTC
CASSLPGLLSYNEQFF
>TRBV5-1|TRBJ2-3|many|.
TGCGCCAGCGGGCGGGAAAACACAGATACGCAGTATTTT
CASGRENTDTQYF
>TRBV7-9|TRBJ1-2|many|TRBD1
TGTGCCAGCAGCTCCCCGGGGACAGGGCTTAGCGGCTACACCTTC
CASSSPGTGLSGYTF
>TRBV5-1|TRBJ2-1|many|TRBD2
TGCGCCAGCAGCGTGTCCGGGACTAGAGGCGATGAGCAGTTCTTC
CASSVSGTRGDEQFF
>TRBV28|TRBJ2-5|many|.
TGTGCCAGCAGTTTTGGGCAGTGGGGGACCCAGTACTTC
CASSFGQWGTQYF
>TRBV5-1|TRBJ2-1|few|TRBD1
TGCGCCAGCAGACAACCGGGACAGGCGACCAATGAGCAGTTCTTC
CASRQPGQATNEQFF